This paragraph covers one T cell receptor (beta chain) sequence. J was trimmed by 4 bases and V by 11 bases; bases with no gene match: 7. There are 13 residues in the CDR3. Germline CDR1 reads SNHLY; CDR2 reads FYNNEI. These data belong to a study of blood T cell repertoires in COVID-19. Patients from Seattle were sampled longitudinally, starting during active infection. TCRdb keeps only in-frame clones here, not all; method: immunoSEQ multiplex PCR. Of around 360,000 clones listed, about 90% are singletons. The sample taken for sequencing was peripheral blood. The sequence derives from a woman in her 30s with COVID-19, enrolled during active disease. V usage is TRBV2 and J usage is TRBJ2-5; 10 bases match TRBD2. The CDR3 here is CAGTSGIRETQYF. In nucleotides, the CDR3 is TGTGCCGGAACTAGCGGGATAAGAGAGACCCAGTACTTC.